This T cell receptor beta chain was identified during a study of cytomegalovirus exposure and HLA in healthy donors. Overall study results and limits: The listing of some 170 TCR beta chains classed them as cytomegalovirus-associated. For most TCR sequences rarity was the rule, although some public TCRs occurred in many donors.

The donors were part of the approximately 120-subject validation cohort, which stood apart from the approximately 700-subject first cohort. Sequenced by immunoSEQ multiplex PCR; TCRdb stores in-frame clones only, minus some. This table has some 250,000 clones, around 91% appearing once. Remarks on this clone: The antigen is not known.

The clonotype originates from a young woman in good health and CMV-seronegative. The sequenced sample was PBMCs.

The DNA of the CDR3 is TGTGCCAGCAGCAACCGGGACATAAGCAATCAGCCCCAGCATTTT. It encodes CASSNRDISNQPQHF. V and J are TRBV28 and TRBJ1-5, with D possibly being TRBD1 (6 bases). Trimming pared 6 bases from V and 1 base from J, leaving 13 bases between. CDR1 MDHEN and CDR2 SYDVKM come from the germline V gene. The CDR3 loop spans 15 amino acids.